The T cell receptor (beta chain) described here comes from a study of type 1 and type 2 diabetes patients. The CDR3 is 13 amino acids. Germline loops: CDR1 SGHRS, CDR2 YFSETQ. Trimming left V 4 bases short and J 7 bases short, with 14 bases between. Peripheral blood, around 10 milliliters per participant, was collected. PCR was run on genomic DNA. The TCR beta CDR3 region was amplified using 30 forward and 13 reverse primers. TCRdb redid the calling of the multiplex PCR reads with MiXCR, one entry per CDR3 protein. The sample holds approximately 260,000 distinct CDR3 sequences; roughly 50% are singletons and the top ten take approximately 13%. Regarding the study as a whole: Both CD4+ and CD8+ type 2 diabetes repertoires showed significantly higher diversity than type 1. Highly-expanded CD4+ clones were few in type 2 diabetes, median one, roughly 4% of reads. Groups were not age- or gender-matched, which may bias interpretation.

The sample holds one count of this clonotype. Its specificity is unknown. Sequencing used peripheral blood mononuclear cells (PBMCs). The TCR originated in a man between 18 and 35 years old with type 2 diabetes. The rearrangement uses TRBV5-1 and TRBJ1-2; D is unresolved. CDR3 bases: TGCGCCAGCAGCGGCGCGGCTGGGTTTGGCTACACCTTC. Amino acid sequence: CASSGAAGFGYTF.